This T cell receptor beta chain was recorded in a study of blood T cell repertoires in COVID-19. TCRdb's table, derived via immunoSEQ multiplex PCR, lists solely in-frame clones and lacks some. The sample includes 95,000 to 110,000 clones, 65% to 80% of them seen just once. CDR3 size: 14 residues. The V and J ends lost 4 bases and 0 bases respectively, with 8 bases between them. Germline CDR1 SGHRS, CDR2 YFSETQ. The chain employs TRBV5-1 and TRBJ1-3; D call uncertain. Sequencing used peripheral blood. The source is a man between 65 and 85 years old with acute or convalescent COVID-19. CDR3 sequence reads: CASSEQSSGNTIYF. The CDR3 nucleotides are TGCGCCAGCAGCGAACAGAGCTCTGGAAACACCATATATTTT.